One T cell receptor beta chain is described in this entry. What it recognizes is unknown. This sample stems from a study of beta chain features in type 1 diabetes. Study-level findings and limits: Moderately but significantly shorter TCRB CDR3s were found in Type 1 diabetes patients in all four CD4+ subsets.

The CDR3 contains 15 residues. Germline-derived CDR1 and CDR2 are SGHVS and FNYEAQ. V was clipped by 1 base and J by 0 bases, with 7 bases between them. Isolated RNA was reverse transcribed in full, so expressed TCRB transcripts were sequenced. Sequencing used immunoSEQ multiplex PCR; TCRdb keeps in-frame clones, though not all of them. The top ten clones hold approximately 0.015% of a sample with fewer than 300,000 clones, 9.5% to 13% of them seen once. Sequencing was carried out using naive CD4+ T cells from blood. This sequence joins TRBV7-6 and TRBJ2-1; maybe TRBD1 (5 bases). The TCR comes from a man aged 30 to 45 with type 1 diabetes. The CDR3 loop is CASSLDRSSYNEQFF. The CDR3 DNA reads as TGTGCCAGCAGCTTAGACAGGAGCTCCTACAATGAGCAGTTCTTC.